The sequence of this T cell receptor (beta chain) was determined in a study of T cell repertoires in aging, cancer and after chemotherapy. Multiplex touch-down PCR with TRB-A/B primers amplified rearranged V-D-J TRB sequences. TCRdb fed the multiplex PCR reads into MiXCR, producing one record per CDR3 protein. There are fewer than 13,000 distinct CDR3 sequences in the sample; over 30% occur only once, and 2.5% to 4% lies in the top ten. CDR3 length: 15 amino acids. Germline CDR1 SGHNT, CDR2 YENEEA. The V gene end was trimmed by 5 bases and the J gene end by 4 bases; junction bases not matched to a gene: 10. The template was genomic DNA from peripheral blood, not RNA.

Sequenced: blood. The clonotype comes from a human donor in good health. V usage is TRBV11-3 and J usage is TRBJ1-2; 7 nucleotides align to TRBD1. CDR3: CASSAQGELAYGYTF. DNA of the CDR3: TGTGCCAGCAGCGCTCAGGGGGAACTGGCCTATGGCTACACCTTC.